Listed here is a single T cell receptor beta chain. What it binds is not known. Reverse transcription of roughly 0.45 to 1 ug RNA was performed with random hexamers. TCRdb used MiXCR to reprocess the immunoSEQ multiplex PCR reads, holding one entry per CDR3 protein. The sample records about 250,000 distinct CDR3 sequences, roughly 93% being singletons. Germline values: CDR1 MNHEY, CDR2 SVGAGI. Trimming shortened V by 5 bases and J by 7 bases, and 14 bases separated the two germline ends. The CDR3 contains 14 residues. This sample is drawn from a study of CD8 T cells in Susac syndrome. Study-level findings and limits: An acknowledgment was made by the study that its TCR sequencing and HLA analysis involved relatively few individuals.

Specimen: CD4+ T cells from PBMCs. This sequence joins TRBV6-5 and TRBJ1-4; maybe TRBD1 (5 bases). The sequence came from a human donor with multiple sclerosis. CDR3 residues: CASSEPGTAEKLFF. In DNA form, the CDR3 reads TGTGCCAGCAGTGAACCCGGGACGGCTGAAAAACTGTTTTTT.